This is a list of T cell receptor beta chains from one sample in a study of long-term antiretroviral therapy in people with HIV. The data were produced by immunoSEQ multiplex PCR, yet TCRdb's version contains in-frame clones alone and is incomplete. The profile shows 30,000 to 35,000 clones, approximately 72% of them singletons. The material sequenced was unsorted PBMCs, taken 3 years after starting antiretroviral therapy. The source is a man in his forties or fifties with HIV. The CDR3 runs from the conserved cysteine through the conserved F or W. D genes are given only for firm matches. Not all rows give a size; the values are once, few, many and, for expanded clones, a class.

clone_size j_call d_call v_call cdr3_nt cdr3_aa
few TRBJ2-2 . TRBV4-1 TGCGCCAGCAGCCATGCTTGGACGGACTTAAACACCGGGGAGCTGTTTTTT CASSHAWTDLNTGELFF
. TRBJ2-7 TRBD2 TRBV10-3 TGTGCCATCTCCGGCGGGAGCTCCTACGAGCAGTACTTC CAISGGSSYEQYF
. TRBJ1-3 . TRBV7-9 TGTGCCAGCAGCTCCACAGTCCCCAACTCTGGAAACACCATATATTTT CASSSTVPNSGNTIYF
. TRBJ2-5 TRBD2 TRBV10-3 TGTGCCATCAGTGACCCCACTAGCGGGAGGAGGGAGACCCAGTACTTC CAISDPTSGRRETQYF
few TRBJ1-2 . TRBV19 TGTGCCAGTAGTCCCGGACTGGGCTACACCTTC CASSPGLGYTF
. TRBJ2-1 . TRBV9 TGTGCCAGCAGCGTAATGGCGTACAATGAGCAGTTCTTC CASSVMAYNEQFF
. TRBJ2-7 TRBD1 TRBV5-1 TGCGCCAGCAGCTCGCTTGAGACAGGGACCTACGAGCAGTACTTC CASSSLETGTYEQYF
. TRBJ2-7 TRBD1 TRBV6-5 TGTGCCAGCAGTTACCACACAGGGGATCCAGCCTACGAGCAGTACTTC CASSYHTGDPAYEQYF
. TRBJ2-5 . TRBV5-1 TGCGCCAGCAGCTTAGCCGTAGGGGGAGAGACCCAGTACTTC CASSLAVGGETQYF
. TRBJ2-3 . TRBV6-1 TGTGCCAGCAGTGAAGGTAACACTGATACGCAGTATTTT CASSEGNTDTQYF
. TRBJ2-5 . TRBV2 TGTGCCAGCAGTGACAGGGACGAGACCCAGTACTTC CASSDRDETQYF
once TRBJ1-4 TRBD1 TRBV9 TGTGCCAGCAGCGCCACCGGGACAGACAATGAAAAACTGTTTTTT CASSATGTDNEKLFF
. TRBJ2-7 . TRBV10-3 TGTGCCATCCGGCGCGAGGAACTCCTGGATTCCGAGCAGTACTTC CAIRREELLDSEQYF
few TRBJ1-2 . TRBV7-9 TGTGCCAGCAGCCGAGACAGGTGGAAGGGCTACACCTTC CASSRDRWKGYTF
. TRBJ2-7 TRBD2 TRBV6-1 TGTGCCAGCAGTTTACTAGCGGGCTTCTACGAGCAGTACTTC CASSLLAGFYEQYF
. TRBJ2-7 . TRBV5-1 TGCGCCAGCAGCTCGCTTAGCGTCCACGAGCAGTACTTC CASSSLSVHEQYF
. TRBJ1-5 TRBD1 TRBV6-5 TGTGCCAGCAGGGAGGAGGGGGCTAGTAATCAGCCCCAGCATTTT CASREEGASNQPQHF
. TRBJ2-6 . TRBV9 . CASSVGPGDAGANVLTF
. TRBJ1-6 . TRBV10-3 TGTGCCATCAGCCGGGACAAGGATAATTCACCCCTCCACTTT CAISRDKDNSPLHF
once TRBJ1-1 . TRBV6-5 TGTGCCAGCAGTTACGGCAGGGCCAACACTGAAGCTTTCTTT CASSYGRANTEAFF
. TRBJ2-3 . TRBV9 TGTGCCAGCAGCCCCAGAGGCACAGATACGCAGTATTTT CASSPRGTDTQYF
. TRBJ2-2 . TRBV9 TGTGCCAGCAGCGTAGGATTCGGGAACACCGGGGAGCTGTTTTTT CASSVGFGNTGELFF
. TRBJ2-3 . TRBV7-8 TGTGCCAGCAGCTTAGAGGAGTTCGGGACAGATACGCAGTATTTT CASSLEEFGTDTQYF
. TRBJ2-5 . TRBV28 TGTGCCAGCAGTTTAAAAGGCGCGAAGACCCAGTACTTC CASSLKGAKTQYF
. TRBJ1-2 . TRBV4-2 TGTGCCAGCAGCCAAGATGGCAGGGGTAGCTATGGCTACACCTTC CASSQDGRGSYGYTF
. TRBJ1-6 TRBD1 TRBV5-5 TGTGCCAGCAGCTTGGTTCCCGGGACAGATAATTCACCCCTCCACTTT CASSLVPGTDNSPLHF
. TRBJ2-3 . TRBV4-3 TGCGCCAGCAGCCAAGATGGGCGGGATCCTAGCACAGATACGCAGTATTTT CASSQDGRDPSTDTQYF
. TRBJ1-5 . TRBV19 TGTGCCACCAAGCGGGCTTACCTTAGCAATCAGCCCCAGCATTTT CATKRAYLSNQPQHF
. TRBJ1-5 . TRBV7-2 TGTGCCAGCAGAAGGACTACAGGGTTAGCAGCCCCCCAGCATTTT CASRRTTGLAAPQHF
. TRBJ1-1 . TRBV4-2 TGTGCCAGCAGCCAAGTGCGGGAAAGCACTGAAGCTTTCTTT CASSQVRESTEAFF
few TRBJ2-3 TRBD1 TRBV4-3 TGCGCCAGCAGCCAACGGACAGGGAGAACAGATACGCAGTATTTT CASSQRTGRTDTQYF
. TRBJ1-2 TRBD1 TRBV5-6 TGTGCCAGCAGCTTGCCATCTGGACAGGGGGCTAAAGGTCTCTATGGCTACACCTTC CASSLPSGQGAKGLYGYTF
. TRBJ1-5 TRBD1 TRBV9 TGTGCCAGCAGCGTAGGAGAGGACAGGGTAAATCAGCCCCAGCATTTT CASSVGEDRVNQPQHF